What follows describes a single T cell receptor (beta chain). Antigen: not known. Study-wide points: Tumor Tregs overlapped most with tumor, then blood, naive CD4+ cells. The larger-cohort validation was restricted to a single TCR beta V-J rearrangement rather than whole repertoires.

This CDR3 spans 14 amino acids. Germline CDR1 reads SQVTM; CDR2 reads ANQGSEA. The V gene lost 5 bases and the J gene lost 4 bases, with 12 bases spanning the gap. After constant-region reverse-primer amplification, full-length variable regions underwent semi-nested PCR with Nested Universal Primer A. TCRdb called the 5' RACE reads again in MiXCR, with one record for every CDR3 protein. The data show just under 65,000 distinct CDR3 sequences, 22% seen once. This rearrangement joins TRBV29-1 to TRBJ2-6; no clear D. This sequence was found in a female donor with breast cancer. Sample: memory CD4+ T cells sorted from a lymph node. The subset denotes: memory CD4+ T cells, CD4+CD45RO+CD25-. The CDR3 bases are TGCAGCGTTCGAACAACCGCCGGGGCCAACGTCCTGACTTTC. The encoded protein is CSVRTTAGANVLTF.